The rows below give T cell receptor beta chains drawn from one sample of a study of cytomegalovirus exposure and HLA in healthy donors. Clones were read by immunoSEQ multiplex PCR, and TCRdb kept only the in-frame ones, dropping some. The profile covers about 150,000 clones, with about 79% appearing a single time and roughly 6.7% taken by the ten largest. Sequencing was done on a sample of PBMCs. These receptors were collected from a man in his fifties or sixties in good health and CMV-seropositive. Each CDR3 is given with its conserved first and last residue. The D gene is left open where the match is weak. Only part of the rows carry a size: once, few, many, or a class if the clone is expanded.

few TRBJ1-5 NA TRBV5-1 TGCGCCAGCAGCTTAAGCGGGGGGAGCAATCAGCCCCAGCATTTT CASSLSGGSNQPQHF
NA TRBJ1-5 TRBD1 TRBV7-8 TGTGCCAGCAGCTTTACCGGGACAGGAGGTCAGCCCCAGCATTTT CASSFTGTGGQPQHF
NA TRBJ2-7 TRBD1 TRBV9 TGTGCCAGCAGCGCGTCCGGGACAGGGGGCTACGAGCAGTACTTC CASSASGTGGYEQYF
NA TRBJ1-1 TRBD1 TRBV14 TGTGCCAGCAGCCAACAGACAGGGGCCTACACTGAAGCTTTCTTT CASSQQTGAYTEAFF
NA TRBJ1-5 TRBD1 TRBV27 TGTGCCAGCAGTCCAACAGACAGGGCTAGCAATCAGCCCCAGCATTTT CASSPTDRASNQPQHF
NA TRBJ2-1 NA TRBV2 TGTGCCAGCAGCTTAACAGGTACAGGCCCCCCGGGGGATGAGCAGTTCTTC CASSLTGTGPPGDEQFF
NA TRBJ1-1 TRBD1 TRBV5-1 TGCGCCAGCAGCTGGGGACAGGGGAGGACTGAAGCTTTCTTT CASSWGQGRTEAFF
NA TRBJ2-5 NA TRBV2 TGTGCCAGCAGTGAGGATCAGGGACTGGGAGAGACCCAGTACTTC CASSEDQGLGETQYF
NA TRBJ2-5 TRBD2 TRBV7-6 TGTGCCAGCAGCCTCGGACAGCGGGGGGGGAAGACCCAGTACTTC CASSLGQRGGKTQYF
NA TRBJ1-1 NA TRBV4-1 TGCGCTAGCAGAATCACAGGGATGAACACTGAAGCTTTCTTT CASRITGMNTEAFF
NA TRBJ2-3 TRBD2 TRBV19 TGTGCCAGTAGTTTGGGACTAGTTGCCACAGATACGCAGTATTTT CASSLGLVATDTQYF
few TRBJ1-2 NA TRBV2 TGTGCCAGCAGTGAGCTTCAGGGAAACTATGGCTACACCTTC CASSELQGNYGYTF
once TRBJ2-7 TRBD2 TRBV6-5 TGTGCCGCGGGGGGCACGACTACAACCAAGCAGTACTTC CAAGGTTTTKQYF
NA TRBJ1-1 NA TRBV5-1 TGCGCCAGCAGCAGACTAGACCGAAACACTGAAGCTTTCTTT CASSRLDRNTEAFF
NA TRBJ2-3 TRBD1 TRBV11-2 TGTGCCAGCAGTAAACTACAGGGGCGGCTTACAGATACGCAGTATTTT CASSKLQGRLTDTQYF
NA TRBJ1-3 NA TRBV7-8 TGTGCCAGCAGCTTAGGGGGGCTGGCGACTAGAAACACCATATATTTT CASSLGGLATRNTIYF
NA TRBJ2-3 TRBD2 TRBV9 TGTGCCAGCAGCGTAGAAGCGGGACTAGCCACAGATACGCAGTATTTT CASSVEAGLATDTQYF
NA TRBJ1-2 NA TRBV30 TGTGCCTGGAGTGTAACAGACTATGGCTACACCTTC CAWSVTDYGYTF
NA TRBJ2-7 TRBD1 TRBV2 TGTGCCAGCAGTTATAAGTCAGGGGGCCTCTACGAGCAGTACTTC CASSYKSGGLYEQYF
NA TRBJ1-1 NA TRBV11-2 TGTGCCAGCAGCTTAAGGGGAGGTTCCACTGAAGCTTTCTTT CASSLRGGSTEAFF
NA TRBJ1-1 NA TRBV11-2 TGTGCCAGCAGCGAGGTTCAGAACATGAACACTGAAGCTTTCTTT CASSEVQNMNTEAFF
few TRBJ1-2 NA TRBV5-1 TGCGCCAGCACCCAAGGGGACTATGGCTACACCTTC CASTQGDYGYTF
NA TRBJ1-5 TRBD1 TRBV5-6 TGTGCCAGCAGCGCCGGGACAGGGGAGGTTCAGCCCCAGCATTTT CASSAGTGEVQPQHF
NA TRBJ2-5 NA TRBV10-3 TGTGCCATCAGTGACCCGACAGCGTACCAAGAGACCCAGTACTTC CAISDPTAYQETQYF
NA TRBJ1-5 NA TRBV19 TGTGCCAGTAGTGACCACGGGGGGCGGAATCAGCCCCAGCATTTT CASSDHGGRNQPQHF
NA TRBJ1-5 TRBD1 TRBV19 TGTGCCAGTAGTATAGAACAGGGGCCGGTGTGGCCCCAGCATTTT CASSIEQGPVWPQHF
NA TRBJ2-5 NA TRBV9 TGTGCCAGCAGCGTTAGTTGGGGGCCCCAGGAGACCCAGTACTTC CASSVSWGPQETQYF
once TRBJ1-1 NA TRBV19 TGTGCCAGTAGCCGCGGGGCCATGGGTGAAGCTTTCTTT CASSRGAMGEAFF
NA TRBJ2-1 TRBD1 TRBV5-8 TGTGCCAGCAGCTTGGCCCGGGACAGTAGAAACAATGAGCAGTTCTTC CASSLARDSRNNEQFF
NA TRBJ1-2 NA TRBV5-4 TGTGCCAGCAGCACGGGAGGGGTCGCTGGCTATGGCTACACCTTC CASSTGGVAGYGYTF
few TRBJ1-1 TRBD1 TRBV7-9 TGTGCCAGCAGCGACGGACAGGGGGCTGAAGCTTTCTTT CASSDGQGAEAFF
NA TRBJ1-1 TRBD1 TRBV9 TGTGCCAGCAGCGCTCCGGGACAGGCTATGAACACTGAAGCTTTCTTT CASSAPGQAMNTEAFF
few TRBJ1-6 NA TRBV27 TGTGCCAGCAGCCTTTTTAATTCACCCCTCCACTTT CASSLFNSPLHF
NA TRBJ2-7 NA TRBV27 TGTGCCAGCAGTTTATTGGCAGTCTCCTACGAGCAGTACTTC CASSLLAVSYEQYF
NA TRBJ2-1 NA TRBV2 TGTGCCAGCAGCCGGCGGGCAGACTCCTACAATGAGCAGTTCTTC CASSRRADSYNEQFF
NA TRBJ2-3 NA TRBV9 TGTGCCAGCAGCCTCCCCCGAGGGGGGGGCACAGATACGCAGTATTTT CASSLPRGGGTDTQYF
once TRBJ2-5 NA TRBV28 TGTGCCAGCAGTCCTCAAGAGACCCAGTACTTC CASSPQETQYF
NA TRBJ2-1 TRBD1 TRBV9 TGTGCCAGCAGCCTTAGTGGGGACAGGCACAATGAGCAGTTCTTC CASSLSGDRHNEQFF
once TRBJ2-1 TRBD2 TRBV7-3 TGTGCCAGCAGCTTACAGCGGGAGGCCTACAATGAGCAGTTCTTC CASSLQREAYNEQFF
NA TRBJ1-5 TRBD1 TRBV5-1 TGCGCCAGCAGCCCGGGACAGGCCTTTGGCAATCAGCCCCAGCATTTT CASSPGQAFGNQPQHF
once TRBJ2-5 NA TRBV6-6 TGTGCCAGCAGTGCCGTCCCGCGGGAGACCCAGTACTTC CASSAVPRETQYF
NA TRBJ2-5 NA TRBV5-6 TGTGCCAGCAGCCCGACAGGAGAAGAGACCCAGTACTTC CASSPTGEETQYF
NA TRBJ2-1 TRBD2 TRBV5-4 TGTGCCAGCAGCTTGGGAGCGGGAGGGGCCGAAGAATGGCAGTTCTTC CASSLGAGGAEEWQFF
once TRBJ1-1 NA TRBV2 TGTGCCAGCAGTGAAGATGGGGTCCGGGAACCCACCAGCACTGAAGCTTTCTTT CASSEDGVREPTSTEAFF
NA TRBJ2-3 NA TRBV30 TGTGCCTGGAGTGTACTGGCAGATACGCAGTATTTT CAWSVLADTQYF
NA TRBJ1-1 NA TRBV6-1 TGTGCCGTATCAGGGGCGCCCTGGGACACTGAAGCTTTCTTT CAVSGAPWDTEAFF
NA TRBJ2-7 TRBD1 TRBV6-1 TGTGCCACCAGCAGAGGGGCAGGGGGTCCCTACGAGCAGTACTTC CATSRGAGGPYEQYF
NA TRBJ1-1 NA TRBV7-9 TGTGCCAGCACATTCCCGGGTCCCGATCCCACTGAAGCTTTCTTT CASTFPGPDPTEAFF